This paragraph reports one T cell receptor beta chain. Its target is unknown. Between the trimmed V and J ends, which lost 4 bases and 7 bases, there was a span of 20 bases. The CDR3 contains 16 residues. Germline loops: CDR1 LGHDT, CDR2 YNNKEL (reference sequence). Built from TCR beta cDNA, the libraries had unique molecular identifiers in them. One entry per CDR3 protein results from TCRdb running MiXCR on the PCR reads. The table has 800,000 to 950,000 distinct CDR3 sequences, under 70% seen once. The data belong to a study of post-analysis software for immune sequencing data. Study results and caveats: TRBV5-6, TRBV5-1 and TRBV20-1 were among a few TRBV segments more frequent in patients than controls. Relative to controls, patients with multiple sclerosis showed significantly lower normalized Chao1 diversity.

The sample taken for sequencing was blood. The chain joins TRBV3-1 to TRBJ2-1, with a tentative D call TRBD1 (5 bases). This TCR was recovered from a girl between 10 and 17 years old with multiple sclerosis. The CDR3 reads CASSRRRGPDGNEQFF. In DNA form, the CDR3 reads TGTGCCAGCAGCCGACGAAGGGGCCCTGATGGGAATGAGCAGTTCTTC.